This T cell receptor (beta chain) was obtained from a study of T cell repertoires in cytomegalovirus infection. The CDR3 totals 15 residues. Trimming cost V 1 base and J 3 bases; bases outside gene matches: 4. CDR1 and CDR2 (germline): SGHAT, FQNNGV. TCRdb reprocessed the reads with MiXCR, giving one entry per CDR3 protein. The repertoire includes over 55,000 distinct CDR3 sequences, around 20% of them detected once, and over 60% sits in the top ten. As concerns this clonotype: The antigen is unknown.

The source of this sequence is a human donor in good health (CMV status not recorded). Some clones in this sample may be carry-over from other donors' samples. The material sequenced was CD8+ T cells from cultured PBMCs, taken from culture after CMV antigen stimulation. The V call is TRBV11-2, the J call TRBJ2-7; the match to TRBD2 covers 9 bases. The CDR3 DNA reads TGTGCCAGCAGCTTAGTAGCGGGAGAGCTCTACGAGCAGTACTTC. It codes for CASSLVAGELYEQYF.